The 5 T cell receptor beta chains presented below share a single source sample, sequenced in a study of cytotoxic CD8 clonotypes in ibrutinib-treated CLL. Here immunoSEQ multiplex PCR was the method, and the copy in TCRdb shows in-frame clones only, minus some. Of over 95,000 clones in the sample, 58% were seen once. The sample here was PBMCs, taken after 24 months of ibrutinib treatment. These receptors all stem from a human donor with chronic lymphocytic leukemia.

This clone was seen only a few times. The chain carries TRBV19 and TRBJ2-1; the match to TRBD2 covers 9 bases. The V and J ends lost 4 bases and 2 bases, in that order; junction bases with no gene match: 0. This CDR3 is 14 amino acids long. Germline-derived CDR1 and CDR2 are LNHDA and SQIVND (reference sequence). The CDR3 nucleotides read TGTGCCAGTAGTACTAGCGGGGCCTACAATGAGCAGTTCTTC. Its translation: CASSTSGAYNEQFF.

This clone has a handful of counts. The chain links TRBV6-6 to TRBJ2-3; D gene uncertain. V shed 6 bases and J shed 7 bases, with 14 bases lying between them. Germline loops: CDR1 MNHNY, CDR2 SVGAGI (reference sequence). This CDR3 has 13 residues. CDR3 region: CASSPSETYTQYF. CDR3 coding DNA: TGTGCCAGCAGCCCCTCCGAGACCTATACGCAGTATTTT.

The chain couples TRBV14 to TRBJ1-4, with D perhaps TRBD1 (6 bases). Trimming pared 0 bases from V and 5 bases from J, leaving 10 bases between. This CDR3 contains 15 residues. Germline CDR1 SGHDN, CDR2 FVKESK. The CDR3 DNA reads TGTGCCAGCAGCCAAGAGACAGGATACAATGAAAAACTGTTTTTT. It is translated as CASSQETGYNEKLFF. Together with reference TRBV14 and TRBJ1-4, the CDR3 gives the full variable domain: EAGVTQFPSHSVIEKGQTVTLRCDPISGHDNLYWYRRVMGKEIKFLLHFVKESKQDESGMPNNRFLAERTGGTYSTLKVQPAELEDSGVYFCASSQETGYNEKLFFGSGTQLSVL.

The V call is TRBV29-1, the J call TRBJ1-2; D is possibly TRBD1 (6 bases). The germline gives CDR1 SQVTM, CDR2 ANQGSEA. The length of the CDR3 is 13 residues. Trimming left V 3 bases short and J 3 bases short, with 11 bases between. CDR3 DNA sequence: TGCAGCGTTGAGGGGGCAGGGTACTATGGCTACACCTTC. Its translation: CSVEGAGYYGYTF.

This rearrangement joins TRBV27 to TRBJ2-7; 10 bases are shared with TRBD2. V was clipped by 7 bases and J by 0 bases; unmatched bases: 6. The CDR3 has 15 residues. From germline, CDR1 is MNHEY and CDR2 SMNVEV (reference sequence). This chain's CDR3 is CASTTSGVSSYEQYF. The DNA of the CDR3 is TGTGCCAGCACAACTAGCGGGGTGAGCTCCTACGAGCAGTACTTC.